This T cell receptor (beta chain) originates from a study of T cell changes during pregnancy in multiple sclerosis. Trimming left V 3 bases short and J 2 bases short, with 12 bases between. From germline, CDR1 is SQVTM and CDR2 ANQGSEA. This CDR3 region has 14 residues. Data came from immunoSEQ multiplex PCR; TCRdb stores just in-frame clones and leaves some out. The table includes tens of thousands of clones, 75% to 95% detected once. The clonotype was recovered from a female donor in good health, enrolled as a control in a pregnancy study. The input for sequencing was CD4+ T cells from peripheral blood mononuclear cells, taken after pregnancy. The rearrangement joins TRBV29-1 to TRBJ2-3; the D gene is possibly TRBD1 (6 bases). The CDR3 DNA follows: TGCAGCGTTGACAGGGGATCTACCACAGATACGCAGTATTTT. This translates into CSVDRGSTTDTQYF.